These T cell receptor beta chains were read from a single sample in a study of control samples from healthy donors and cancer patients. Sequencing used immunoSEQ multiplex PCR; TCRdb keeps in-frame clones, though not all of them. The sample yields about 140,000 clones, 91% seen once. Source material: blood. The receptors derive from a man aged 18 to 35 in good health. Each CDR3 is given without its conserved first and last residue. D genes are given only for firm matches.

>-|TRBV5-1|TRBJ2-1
ASSLALSHNEQF
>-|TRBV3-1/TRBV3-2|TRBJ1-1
ASSQDAGDTEAF
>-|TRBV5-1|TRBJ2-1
ASSPRDTPYNEQF
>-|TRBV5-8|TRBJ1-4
ASRDRGSEKLF
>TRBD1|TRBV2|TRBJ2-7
ASSESDRGNEQY
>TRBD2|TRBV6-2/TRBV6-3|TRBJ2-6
ASSYARGGAGANVLT
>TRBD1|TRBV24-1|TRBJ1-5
ATSDAKQGAHQPQH
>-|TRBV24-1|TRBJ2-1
ATGDGVTGEQF
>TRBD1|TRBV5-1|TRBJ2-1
ASSMGTGSDEQF
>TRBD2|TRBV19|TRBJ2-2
ASNSGGNTGELF
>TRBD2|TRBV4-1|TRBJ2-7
ASSQVSIGLASNYEQY
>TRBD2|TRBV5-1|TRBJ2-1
ASSPGGGGRDEQF
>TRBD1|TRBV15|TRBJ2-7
ATSRDRGNEQY
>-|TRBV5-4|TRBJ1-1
ASSFGERGTEAF
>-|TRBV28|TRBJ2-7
ASSLGQIYEQY
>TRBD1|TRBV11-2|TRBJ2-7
ASSRTGTVYEQY
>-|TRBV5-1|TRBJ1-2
ASSLSQGEGYT
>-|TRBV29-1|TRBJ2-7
SVGGDYEQY
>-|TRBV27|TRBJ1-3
ASSLLGGLAGNTIY
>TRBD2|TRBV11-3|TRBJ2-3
ASSITSSGVDTQY
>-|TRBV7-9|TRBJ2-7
ASSLPRDPEGHEQY
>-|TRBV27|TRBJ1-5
ASGSFGNQPQH
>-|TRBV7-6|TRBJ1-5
ASSLVVGDQPQH
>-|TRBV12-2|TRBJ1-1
ASRLVRTGYDTEAF
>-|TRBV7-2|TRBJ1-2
ASSLGHYGYT
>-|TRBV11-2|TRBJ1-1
ASSRQVMNTEAF
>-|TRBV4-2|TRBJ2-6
ASSQVWDGGSGANVLT
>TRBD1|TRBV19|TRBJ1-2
ASSTIRDRGDYGYT
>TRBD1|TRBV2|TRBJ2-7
ASKKPQGAYEQY
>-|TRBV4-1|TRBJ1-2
ASSHPGTGNNYGYT
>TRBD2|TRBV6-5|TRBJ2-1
ASSYLSGGAHEQF
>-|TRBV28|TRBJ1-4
ASSRAVAGGDEKLF
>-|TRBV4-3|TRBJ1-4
ASSQGAGTTNEKLF
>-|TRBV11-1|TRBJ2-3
ASSLAGLEGDTQY
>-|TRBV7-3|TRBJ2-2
ASSLNPDANTGELF
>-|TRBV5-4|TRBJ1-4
ASSLAGNEKLF
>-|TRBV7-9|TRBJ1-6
ASSLGTGINSPLH
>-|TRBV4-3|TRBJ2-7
ASSQWGGGEQY